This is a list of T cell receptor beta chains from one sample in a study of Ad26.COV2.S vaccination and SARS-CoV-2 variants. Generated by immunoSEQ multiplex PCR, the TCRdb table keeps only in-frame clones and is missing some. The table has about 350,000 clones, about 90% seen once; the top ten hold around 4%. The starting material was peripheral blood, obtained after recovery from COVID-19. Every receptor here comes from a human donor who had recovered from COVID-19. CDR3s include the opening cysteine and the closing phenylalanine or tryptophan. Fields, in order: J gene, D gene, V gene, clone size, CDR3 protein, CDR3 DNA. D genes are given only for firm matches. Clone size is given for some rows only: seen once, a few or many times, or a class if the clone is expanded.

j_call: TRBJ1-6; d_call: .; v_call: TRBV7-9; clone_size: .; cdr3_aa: CASSLSQGIGVSSPLHF; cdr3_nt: TGTGCCAGCAGCTTATCGCAGGGTATAGGAGTAAGTTCACCCCTCCACTTT
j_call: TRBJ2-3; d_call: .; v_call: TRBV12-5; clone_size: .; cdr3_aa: CASGSRGTSEDTQYF; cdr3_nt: TGTGCTAGTGGTTCAAGAGGGACCTCCGAAGATACGCAGTATTTT
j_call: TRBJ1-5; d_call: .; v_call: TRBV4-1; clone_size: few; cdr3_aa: CASSQDAGGNQPQHF; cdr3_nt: TGCGCCAGCAGCCAAGATGCGGGGGGGAATCAGCCCCAGCATTTT
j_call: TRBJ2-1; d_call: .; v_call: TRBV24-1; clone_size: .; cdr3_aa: CATSASTSYNEQFF; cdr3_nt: TGTGCCACCAGTGCCTCTACCTCCTACAATGAGCAGTTCTTC
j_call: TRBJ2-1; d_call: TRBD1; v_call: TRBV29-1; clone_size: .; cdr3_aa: CSVARTGLIPDSYNEQFF; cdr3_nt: TGCAGCGTTGCCAGGACAGGACTCATCCCTGACTCCTACAATGAGCAGTTCTTC
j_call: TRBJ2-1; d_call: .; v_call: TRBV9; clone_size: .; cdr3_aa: CASSVRSWAENEQFF; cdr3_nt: TGTGCCAGCAGCGTAAGATCTTGGGCAGAAAATGAGCAGTTCTTC
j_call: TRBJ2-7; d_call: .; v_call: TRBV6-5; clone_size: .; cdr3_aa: CASSYTRAGWGEQYF; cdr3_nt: TGTGCCAGCAGTTACACGCGGGCGGGATGGGGCGAGCAGTACTTC
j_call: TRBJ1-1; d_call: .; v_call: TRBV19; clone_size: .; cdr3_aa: CASRGRLNTEAFF; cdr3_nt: TGTGCCAGTAGGGGCCGCTTGAACACTGAAGCTTTCTTT
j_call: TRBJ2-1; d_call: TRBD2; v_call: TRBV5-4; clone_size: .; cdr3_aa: CASSLVTSAHEQFF; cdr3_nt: TGTGCCAGCAGCCTGGTGACTAGCGCGCATGAGCAGTTCTTC
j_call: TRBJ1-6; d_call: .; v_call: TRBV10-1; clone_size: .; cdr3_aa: CASSDGGSGGNSPLHF; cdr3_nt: TGCGCCAGCAGTGATGGGGGCTCGGGCGGTAATTCACCCCTCCACTTT
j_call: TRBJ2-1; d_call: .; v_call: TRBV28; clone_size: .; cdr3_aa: CASRNTGRNEQFF; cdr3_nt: TGTGCCAGCAGGAATACAGGGAGGAATGAGCAGTTCTTC
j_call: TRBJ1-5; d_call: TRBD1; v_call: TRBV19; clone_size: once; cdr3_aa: CASSIEASRGLGQPQHF; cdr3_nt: TGTGCCAGTAGTATAGAAGCCTCCAGGGGGCTAGGGCAGCCCCAGCATTTT
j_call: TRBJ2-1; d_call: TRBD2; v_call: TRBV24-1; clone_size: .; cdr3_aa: CATSDHHGGVSSYNEQFF; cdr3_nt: TGTGCCACCAGTGACCATCACGGGGGGGTGAGCTCCTACAATGAGCAGTTCTTC
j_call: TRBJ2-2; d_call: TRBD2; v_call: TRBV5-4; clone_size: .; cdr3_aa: CASSYPGLAGGNTGELFF; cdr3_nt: TGTGCCAGCAGCTATCCGGGACTAGCGGGGGGCAACACCGGGGAGCTGTTTTTT
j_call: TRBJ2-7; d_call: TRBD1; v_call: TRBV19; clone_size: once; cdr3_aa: CATSGQALPEQYF; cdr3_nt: TGTGCCACCTCGGGACAGGCCTTGCCCGAGCAGTACTTC
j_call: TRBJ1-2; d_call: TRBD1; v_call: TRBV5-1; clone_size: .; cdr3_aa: CASSLLLPGQHLNYGYTF; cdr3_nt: TGCGCCAGCAGCTTGCTACTTCCGGGACAGCACCTCAACTATGGCTACACCTTC